The 14 T cell receptor beta chains reported below all come from one sample, sequenced in a study of vaccination and CD4 T cells after COVID-19. Treatment described: roughly 10-day PBMC culture with coronavirus spike peptide pools or control peptides (ViraFEST assay). Collection of the unexposed donor's CD4+ T cells took place before the COVID-19 pandemic (2011-2018). Cultured CD4+ T cell DNA was sequenced using the Oncomine TCR Beta short-read assay. Extraction of genomic DNA was performed on cultured CD4+ T cells. TCRdb processed the PCR reads anew with MiXCR; each CDR3 protein has one entry. The table shows 10,000 or so distinct CDR3 sequences, with about a third occurring only once. For these TCRs, the target antigens are not known. Sequenced: CD4+ T cells from blood, cultured in vitro. Receptors were obtained from a human donor in good health.

The chain carries TRBV10-3 and TRBJ2-7, with D unclear. V was trimmed by 0 bases and J by 0 bases, leaving 6 bases between them. Germline V gives CDR1 ENHRY, CDR2 SYGVKD. The CDR3 covers 14 residues. The CDR3 protein is CAISESSDSYEQYF. In nucleotides, the CDR3 is TGTGCCATCAGTGAGTCATCAGACTCCTACGAGCAGTACTTC.

This clonotype was recorded a few times. The CDR3 reads CSAGLKEETQYF. The DNA for the CDR3 is TGCAGTGCAGGCCTAAAGGAAGAGACCCAGTACTTC. The chain combines TRBV20-1 with TRBJ2-5; D is undetermined. Trimming removed 6 bases at V and 3 bases at J, with 11 bases between. The CDR3 is made up of 12 amino acids. Per the germline V gene, CDR1 is DFQATT and CDR2 is SNEGSKA (reference sequence).

This chain uses TRBV15 with TRBJ2-1; 7 bases line up with TRBD1. The CDR3 contains 17 residues. The ends lost 0 bases at V and 9 bases at J; junction bases unmatched: 14. Germline V gene data show CDR1 as LNHNV and CDR2 as YYDKDF (reference sequence). CDR3 protein: CATSRETGTDYRGEQFF. The CDR3, as DNA: TGTGCCACCAGCAGAGAAACCGGGACAGACTATCGGGGTGAGCAGTTCTTC.

The rearrangement links TRBV20-1 to TRBJ1-5, with a tentative D call TRBD1 (6 bases). Deletions cut 6 bases from V and 1 base from J, with 10 bases between. From germline, CDR1 is DFQATT and CDR2 SNEGSKA (reference sequence). The CDR3 sequence is 13 residues long. CDR3 sequence (DNA): TGCAGTGCCTCAGGGGACAGCAATCAGCCCCAGCATTTT. This sequence encodes CSASGDSNQPQHF.

The sample holds a few counts of this clonotype. This chain connects TRBV20-1 to TRBJ2-2; D uncertain. Trimming shortened V by 6 bases and J by 4 bases, and 15 bases separated the two germline ends. Germline V gene lookup returns CDR1 DFQATT and CDR2 SNEGSKA (reference sequence). This CDR3 contains 14 residues. As DNA, the CDR3 is TGCAGTGCCTGGGCGGATCCGGGCACCGGGGAGCTGTTTTTT. Translation: CSAWADPGTGELFF.

A few counts support this clonotype. The chain employs TRBV7-3 and TRBJ2-3; TRBD2 agrees at 8 bases. CDR1 and CDR2 from the germline V gene are SGHTA and FQGTGA. There are 16 residues in the CDR3. The J segment lost 3 bases and the V segment lost 6 bases, leaving 11 bases of the junction unmatched. CDR3 sequence: CASSSAGVGGTDTQYF. Here the CDR3 DNA reads TGTGCCAGCAGTTCAGCGGGAGTGGGAGGGACAGATACGCAGTATTTT.

V is TRBV24-1 and J is TRBJ2-3; D not certain. Germline V CDR1 and CDR2: KGHDR, SFDVKD. V was pared by 3 bases and J by 5 bases, with 17 bases between. The CDR3 has 16 residues. CDR3 protein: CATSDPAPKEKDTQYF. The CDR3 nucleotides read TGTGCCACCAGTGATCCGGCCCCAAAGGAGAAAGATACGCAGTATTTT.

There are a few counts of this clonotype. V usage is TRBV7-2 and J usage is TRBJ2-3; 12 bases map to TRBD2. V lost 5 bases, J lost 1 base, and 13 bases stayed unmatched. This CDR3 has 19 residues. CDR1 and CDR2 from the germline V gene are SGHTA and FQGNSA. The CDR3 here is CASSPRLAGVLVGTDTQYF. The CDR3 DNA is TGTGCCAGCAGCCCACGACTAGCGGGAGTTTTGGTAGGCACAGATACGCAGTATTTT.

This clonotype was detected once. V is TRBV6-2 or TRBV6-3 and J is TRBJ2-7, with D unresolved. The CDR3 extends over 11 amino acids. With 2 bases removed from V and 2 bases from J, the gap between germline ends came to 1 base. CDR1 and CDR2 (germline): MNHEY, SVGEGT. In DNA, the CDR3 is TGTGCCAGCAGTTACCCCTACGAGCAGTACTTC. This encodes CASSYPYEQYF.

With respect to this clonotype: The final CDR3 position lacks the conserved phenylalanine or tryptophan, pointing to a likely read error. The V gene is TRBV15, the J gene TRBJ2-5, with a possible D match to TRBD1 (5 bases). There are 16 residues in the CDR3. V lost 0 bases, J lost 0 bases, and 11 bases lay in between. CDR1 and CDR2 (germline): LNHNV, YYDKDF (reference sequence). CDR3 sequence: CATSRDFGRDQETQYS. The DNA of the CDR3 is TGTGCCACCAGCAGAGATTTCGGCAGGGACCAAGAGACCCAGTACTCC.

There are a few counts of this clonotype. The J gene is TRBJ2-1, the V gene TRBV20-1; perhaps TRBD2 as D (7 bases). The CDR3 runs 15 residues. V was trimmed by 3 bases and J by 2 bases, leaving 14 bases between them. Germline-derived CDR1 and CDR2 are DFQATT and SNEGSKA (reference sequence). CDR3 DNA: TGCAGTGCTAGGGGGGGGGCTCCCCCCTACAATGAGCAGTTCTTC. Translated, it gives CSARGGAPPYNEQFF.

The chain recombines TRBV7-6 with TRBJ1-4, with a weak D call TRBD1 (6 bases). The CDR3 has 14 amino acids. V was cut by 3 bases and J by 5 bases, with 10 bases left in between. Germline assignment: CDR1 SGHVS and CDR2 FNYEAQ. The CDR3 protein is CASSLRRGNEKLFF. DNA for the CDR3: TGTGCCAGCAGCTTGAGGAGGGGGAATGAAAAACTGTTTTTT.

The chain is built from TRBV9 and TRBJ2-5; D may match TRBD1 or TRBD2 (5 bases each). V gave up 1 base and J gave up 5 bases, with 9 bases separating them. Germline lookup yields CDR1 SGDLS and CDR2 YYNGEE. The CDR3 runs 13 residues. The CDR3: CASSVTGGETQYF. CDR3 bases: TGTGCCAGCAGCGTAACAGGCGGGGAGACCCAGTACTTC.

In its sample, this clonotype was seen a few times. This chain links TRBV5-4 with TRBJ2-5; TRBD2 aligns across 10 bases. Germline CDR1 and CDR2: SGHNT and YYREEE (reference sequence). Germline trimming cut 2 bases from V and 5 bases from J; bases unmatched to any gene: 9. The CDR3 runs 16 residues. This chain's CDR3 is CASSFPAQRGGETQYF. CDR3 in DNA: TGTGCCAGCAGCTTCCCTGCACAGCGGGGGGGGGAGACCCAGTACTTC.